The rows below give T cell receptor beta chains drawn from one sample of a study of blood T cell repertoires in COVID-19. Clones were read by immunoSEQ multiplex PCR, and TCRdb kept only the in-frame ones, dropping some. The sample lists around 190,000 clones; around four fifths were seen once. The sample consisted of peripheral blood. The receptors were sampled from a woman between 65 and 79 years old with COVID-19, enrolled during active disease. Each CDR3 is given with its conserved first and last residue. Where a row states a size, it is once, few, many or the class of an expanded clone; other rows omit it.

clone_size,cdr3_length,v_call,j_call,cdr3_aa
-,18,TRBV6-2/TRBV6-3,TRBJ2-2,CASSYPSTSGRPAGELFF
few,13,TRBV4-2,TRBJ1-1,CASSQDGRTEAFF
-,13,TRBV18,TRBJ2-7,CASSRTGGYEQYF
-,13,TRBV7-2,TRBJ2-7,CASSLGDNRKQYF
-,12,TRBV20-1,TRBJ2-7,CSASKRNYEQYF
-,13,TRBV11-3,TRBJ1-1,CASSFQVDTEAFF
-,11,TRBV11-3,TRBJ2-1,CASSYRDEQFF
once,12,TRBV11-3,TRBJ1-3,CASSSEGNTIYF
-,15,TRBV19,TRBJ1-4,CASSTRQGANEKLFF
-,16,TRBV28,TRBJ2-2,CAGGFSGSTNTGELFF
-,13,TRBV6-2/TRBV6-3,TRBJ2-3,CASSEQTADTQYF
-,15,TRBV5-6,TRBJ1-1,CASSKDRGLNTEAFF
-,12,TRBV30,TRBJ1-4,CAWDRGNEKLFF
once,14,TRBV18,TRBJ2-1,CASSPPGLVYEQFF
once,15,TRBV7-6,TRBJ1-1,CASSSLGSLNTEAFF
-,15,TRBV5-5,TRBJ1-5,CASTLEGLGNQPQHF
few,15,TRBV5-1,TRBJ1-2,CASSVSGDLLYGYTF
-,15,TRBV10-3,TRBJ2-7,CAISETGVRVYEQYF
-,13,TRBV6-2/TRBV6-3,TRBJ1-2,CASSLDTDYGYTF
-,13,TRBV12-3/TRBV12-4,TRBJ2-7,CASSLQDSYEQYF
few,16,TRBV7-3,TRBJ2-2,CASSFAGTRNTGELFF
-,17,TRBV7-8,TRBJ2-3,CASSLATSGTRIDTQYF
-,14,TRBV6-2/TRBV6-3,TRBJ2-1,CASSYEGPYNEQFF
-,16,TRBV6-1,TRBJ1-4,CASSEPFMGGNEKLFF
-,13,TRBV11-3,TRBJ1-1,CASSFAPNTEAFF
-,13,TRBV29-1,TRBJ2-3,CSGRQGSTDTQYF
-,14,TRBV27,TRBJ1-4,CASSSPRTGQKLFF
-,15,TRBV7-9,TRBJ2-1,CASSLGTGVHNEQFF
-,14,TRBV7-9,TRBJ1-1,CASSLRGMNTEAFF
-,12,TRBV28,TRBJ1-1,CASSSGLPEAFF
few,14,TRBV28,TRBJ2-1,CASSPGTGEREQFF
-,15,TRBV5-1,TRBJ2-5,CASSGSGGTKETQYF
-,13,TRBV7-8,TRBJ2-3,CASSSGTADTQYF
-,16,TRBV19,TRBJ2-7,CASSITASGSSYEQYF
-,15,TRBV28,TRBJ2-3,CASSYQGQSTDTQYF
-,14,TRBV27,TRBJ1-6,CASSPGQYNSPLHF
-,13,TRBV7-2,TRBJ2-5,CASRTGQVETQYF
once,15,TRBV6-2/TRBV6-3,TRBJ1-2,CASRPQPQGYSGYTF
-,13,TRBV4-1,TRBJ1-3,CASSEQGFSTIYF
-,15,TRBV27,TRBJ1-2,CASSPRDRENYGYTF
-,14,TRBV7-9,TRBJ1-4,CASSVSTGNEKLFF
-,17,TRBV5-5,TRBJ2-4,CASSLVGTDVAKNIQYF
-,15,TRBV19,TRBJ1-4,CASSTRQATNEKLFF
few,14,TRBV7-9,TRBJ1-2,CASGDRGLYYGYTF
-,15,TRBV5-1,TRBJ2-1,CASSVGGNSYNEQFF
-,11,TRBV28,TRBJ1-2,CASSFVGGYTF
-,15,TRBV19,TRBJ1-5,CASSTGGYSNQPQHF
-,17,TRBV5-1,TRBJ2-1,CASSLAGWGEARNEQFF
-,14,TRBV11-2,TRBJ2-1,CASSLSGSGNEQFF
-,14,TRBV2,TRBJ2-1,CASDPSEVRGEQFF
-,18,TRBV15,TRBJ2-6,CATSREASGVSGANVLTF